This T cell receptor beta chain was sequenced in a study of CXCR3-negative and CXCR3-positive naive CD8 T cells. As for the study in general: Roughly 1.5 +/- 0.3 million TRB reads came from each library, giving 110 million to 150 million in total. Overall study results and limits: With respect to TRBV-TRBJ usage, naive CXCR3-negative and CXCR3-positive cells were similar; memory differed. Each naive subset displayed comparably high diversity, whereas memory CD8+ cells displayed much lower diversity.

For this clonotype: Its target is not known.

CDR3 length: 14 amino acids. Germline V lookup: CDR1 SGHDN, CDR2 FVKESK. cDNA libraries for TRB were generated by 5' RACE incorporating UMI labels. TCRdb reprocessed the 5' RACE reads; each CDR3 protein has one entry and no DNA is given. The record lists around 45,000 distinct CDR3 sequences, of which the ten most abundant hold 1.5% to 2%. The sequence came from a human donor in good health. Some clones in this sample may be carry-over from other donors' samples. The chain employs TRBV14 and TRBJ2-2. Sample: naive CXCR3- CD8+ T cells from blood. This sample's subset: CD45RO-CCR7+CD27+CD95- naive CD8+ T cells lacking CXCR3 (TNR3-). CDR3 region: CASSQELASGELFF.